Listed here are 8 T cell receptor beta chains from one sample, sequenced in a study of early T cells in non-severe SARS-CoV-2 infection. TCRdb re-derived calls from the 5' RACE reads in MiXCR, one entry per CDR3 protein. The sample consists of 50,000 to 75,000 distinct CDR3 sequences, 5.9% of them appearing once. Here the sequenced sample was whole blood, taken at baseline. The origin of the receptors is an adult who was a healthcare worker with PCR-confirmed SARS-CoV-2 infection or an uninfected control (not recorded which).

The CDR3 region has the DNA TGTGCCATCAGTGAGGGGGAGCCTTCCCGTGATGAGCAGTTCTTC. It translates to CAISEGEPSRDEQFF. The chain joins TRBV10-3 to TRBJ2-1; the D gene is possibly TRBD2 (5 bases). The germline CDR1 and CDR2 sequences are ENHRY and SYGVKD. Trimming stripped 2 bases from V and 8 bases from J, with 16 bases between. This CDR3 is built from 15 residues.

This clonotype was observed at least ten times. The rearrangement links TRBV12-3 or TRBV12-4 to TRBJ2-7; D is ambiguous. The CDR3 runs 12 residues. V gave up 5 bases and J gave up 6 bases, with 11 bases separating them. The chain's CDR3 is CASSPRSGEQYF. As DNA, the CDR3 is TGTGCCAGCAGTCCTCGGTCCGGCGAGCAGTACTTC.

This clonotype was counted many times. J is TRBJ2-2 and V is TRBV24-1; the D gene is possibly TRBD2 (5 bases). The CDR3 runs to 13 residues. From germline, CDR1 is KGHDR and CDR2 SFDVKD. Trimming removed 5 bases at V and 6 bases at J, with 9 bases between. The CDR3 region has the DNA TGTGCCACCAGTGGCGTCGGGGCCGGGGAGCTGTTTTTT. The encoded protein is CATSGVGAGELFF.

This clonotype was seen ten or more times. The rearrangement links TRBV5-4 to TRBJ2-1; TRBD2 might be the D (5 bases). CDR3 length: 15 amino acids. V was pared by 4 bases and J by 6 bases, with 17 bases between. Germline assignment: CDR1 SGHNT and CDR2 YYREEE (reference sequence). The CDR3 region has the DNA TGTGCCAGCAGCCTCGCCGGAATGAGGGTCAATGAGCAGTTCTTC. As protein: CASSLAGMRVNEQFF. The complete variable domain, with remaining parts taken from reference TRBV5-4 and TRBJ2-1, reads ETGVTQSPTHLIKTRGQQVTLRCSSQSGHNTVSWYQQALGQGPQFIFQYYREEENGRGNFPPRFSGLQFPNYSSELNVNALELDDSALYLCASSLAGMRVNEQFFGPGTRLTVL.

This clonotype was detected many times. The V and J genes are TRBV10-3 and TRBJ1-2; no reliable D call. Germline CDR1 is ENHRY and CDR2 is SYGVKD. The CDR3 contains 13 residues. V was trimmed by 2 bases and J by 0 bases, leaving 4 bases between them. CDR3 residues: CAISESANYGYTF. CDR3 nucleotide sequence: TGTGCCATCAGTGAGAGCGCTAACTATGGCTACACCTTC.

This clonotype was detected many times. The chain employs TRBV12-3 or TRBV12-4 and TRBJ1-5; a weak D match, TRBD1 (5 bases). This CDR3 has 16 residues. The V and J ends lost 4 bases and 4 bases respectively, with 17 bases between them. CDR3 in amino acids: CASSWGSVTDNQPQHF. In DNA form, the CDR3 reads TGTGCCAGCAGTTGGGGCAGCGTGACCGATAATCAGCCCCAGCATTTT.

Only a few counts were recorded for this clonotype. The rearrangement links TRBV20-1 to TRBJ1-1, with a tentative D call TRBD1 (5 bases). The V gene lost 3 bases and the J gene lost 5 bases, with 19 bases spanning the gap. The CDR3 runs 15 residues. Per germline, CDR1 DFQATT and CDR2 SNEGSKA (reference sequence). CDR3 region: CSARPFREGLTEAFF. CDR3 nucleotide sequence: TGCAGTGCTAGGCCTTTCAGGGAAGGGTTGACTGAAGCTTTCTTT.

This clonotype came up many times. This chain connects TRBV20-1 to TRBJ1-2; D unclear. CDR3 length equals 12 residues. V lost 3 bases and J lost 4, with 9 bases in between. Germline CDR1 DFQATT, CDR2 SNEGSKA (reference sequence). CDR3 bases: TGCAGTGCTAGGATTTCCGGCTATGGCTACACCTTC. Translation: CSARISGYGYTF.